This is a list of T cell receptor beta chains from one sample in a study of beta chain features in type 1 diabetes. Here immunoSEQ multiplex PCR was the method, and the copy in TCRdb shows in-frame clones only, minus some. The sample shows 810,000 or so clones, under 20% of them seen only once. Sequencing was done on a sample of naive CD4+ T cells from blood. The origin of the receptors is a woman aged 18-29 years in good health. CDR3s include the opening cysteine and the closing phenylalanine or tryptophan. Each record gives: CDR3 DNA, CDR3 protein, clone size, D gene, J gene, V gene. D genes are given only for firm matches. Rows may omit the clone size; those that give it use once, few, many or a size class.

cdr3_nt: TGCGCCAGCAGCCAAGCAGGGCGGTACACCTACAATGAGCAGTTCTTC
cdr3_aa: CASSQAGRYTYNEQFF
clone_size: few
d_call: .
j_call: TRBJ2-1
v_call: TRBV4-3

cdr3_nt: TGTGCCAGCAGCGACCGGGACAGGGGATCCTATGGCTACACCTTC
cdr3_aa: CASSDRDRGSYGYTF
clone_size: few
d_call: TRBD1
j_call: TRBJ1-2
v_call: TRBV28

cdr3_nt: TGCAGTGCTACCGGGGCCAATGAGCAGTTCTTC
cdr3_aa: CSATGANEQFF
clone_size: few
d_call: .
j_call: TRBJ2-1
v_call: TRBV20-1

cdr3_nt: TGTGCCAGCAGCTTATCTCCCGGACTCACAGATACGCAGTATTTT
cdr3_aa: CASSLSPGLTDTQYF
clone_size: .
d_call: .
j_call: TRBJ2-3
v_call: TRBV7-2

cdr3_nt: TGCGCCAGCAGCTCATTCGGACTAGCCAGAAACAATGAGCAGTTCTTC
cdr3_aa: CASSSFGLARNNEQFF
clone_size: few
d_call: TRBD2
j_call: TRBJ2-1
v_call: TRBV5-1

cdr3_nt: TGTGCCAGCAGTTACGTGACTAGCGGGAGCGTCGGGGAGCTGTTTTTT
cdr3_aa: CASSYVTSGSVGELFF
clone_size: .
d_call: TRBD2
j_call: TRBJ2-2
v_call: TRBV6-5

cdr3_nt: TGTGCCAGCTCACCGACTAGCGGGAGTTGGAATGAGCAGTTCTTC
cdr3_aa: CASSPTSGSWNEQFF
clone_size: .
d_call: TRBD2
j_call: TRBJ2-1
v_call: TRBV18

cdr3_nt: TGTGCCAGCACTAGCAACTATGGCTACACCTTC
cdr3_aa: CASTSNYGYTF
clone_size: few
d_call: .
j_call: TRBJ1-2
v_call: TRBV6-6

cdr3_nt: TGCGCCAGCAGCGCGATTCGACAGGGGGAGACCCAGTACTTC
cdr3_aa: CASSAIRQGETQYF
clone_size: few
d_call: TRBD1
j_call: TRBJ2-5
v_call: TRBV5-1

cdr3_nt: TGTGCCAGCAGCCCAGGGAACACCGGGGAGCTGTTTTTT
cdr3_aa: CASSPGNTGELFF
clone_size: few
d_call: .
j_call: TRBJ2-2
v_call: TRBV4-2

cdr3_nt: TGTGCCAGCAGCCCCGGGACAGCCGATCAGCCCCAGCATTTT
cdr3_aa: CASSPGTADQPQHF
clone_size: few
d_call: TRBD1
j_call: TRBJ1-5
v_call: TRBV28